Below, 30 T cell receptor beta chains from the same sample are listed, as sequenced in a study of cytomegalovirus exposure and HLA in healthy donors. With 60 Vbeta and 13 Jbeta primers, the PCR was carried out. The assay was immunoSEQ multiplex PCR, and TCRdb's table has in-frame clones only and misses some. Of roughly 130,000 clones listed, 83% are singletons. Sequenced material: PBMCs. The receptors derive from a girl aged 2-10 years in good health and CMV-seronegative.

V is TRBV9 and J is TRBJ1-2, with 8 bases that match TRBD1. The CDR3 spans 15 residues. CDR1 and CDR2 from the germline V gene are SGDLS and YYNGEE. J gave up 8 bases and V 3 bases, and 12 bases lay outside the gene matches. The CDR3 reads CASSGPDRGQRGYTF. In nucleotides, the CDR3 is TGTGCCAGCAGCGGGCCCGACAGGGGACAGAGAGGCTACACCTTC.

The chain has TRBV10-3 and TRBJ2-3; TRBD2 agrees at 10 bases. Trimming removed 10 bases from V and 10 bases from J; junction bases left unmatched: 20. Germline V gene data show CDR1 as ENHRY and CDR2 as SYGVKD. The CDR3 extends over 16 amino acids. This CDR3 is CATALAGAYPTEAQYF. The CDR3, as DNA: TGTGCCACCGCCCTAGCGGGAGCCTACCCCACAGAAGCGCAGTATTTT.

The V and J genes are TRBV30 and TRBJ2-5, with D possibly being TRBD2 (6 bases). Per germline, CDR1 GTSNPN and CDR2 SVGIG (reference sequence). V was clipped by 0 bases and J by 2 bases, with 13 bases between them. The CDR3 has 15 amino acids. In nucleotides, the CDR3 is TGTGCCTGGAGTGTACGGGGACTTTGGCAAGAGACCCAGTACTTC. It encodes CAWSVRGLWQETQYF.

V and J are TRBV25-1 and TRBJ1-6; a weak D match, TRBD1 (5 bases). This CDR3 contains 16 residues. The germline V and J ends were trimmed by 1 base and 0 bases, with 7 bases remaining between them. Germline V CDR1 and CDR2: MGHDK, SYGVNS. The CDR3 DNA sequence: TGTGCCAGCAGTGAATTCGGGGGCTCCTATAATTCACCCCTCCACTTT. Amino acid sequence: CASSEFGGSYNSPLHF.

V and J are TRBV6-1 and TRBJ1-1; 10 bases match TRBD1. The CDR3 is made up of 13 amino acids. V gave up 8 bases and J gave up 4 bases; unmatched junction bases: 4. CDR1 and CDR2 (germline): MNHNS, SASEGT. DNA of the CDR3: TGTGCCAGCGGCGGGACAGGGGTCACTGAAGCTTTCTTT. Protein sequence: CASGGTGVTEAFF.

This chain connects TRBV4-1 to TRBJ1-4; 11 positions match TRBD1. The germline CDR1 and CDR2 sequences are MGHRA and YSYEKL. The CDR3 covers 16 residues. V lost 4 bases, J lost 4 bases, and 5 bases stayed unmatched. The CDR3: CASSLDRGQINEKLFF. The DNA of the CDR3 is TGCGCCAGCAGCCTGGACAGGGGGCAGATTAATGAAAAACTGTTTTTT.

V usage is TRBV7-3 and J usage is TRBJ2-7, with 7 bases identical to TRBD1. CDR1 and CDR2 (germline): SGHTA, FQGTGA. V gave up 3 bases and J gave up 7 bases; unmatched junction bases: 6. This CDR3 has 13 residues. The chain's CDR3 is CASSFTGVGEQYF. In nucleotides, the CDR3 is TGTGCCAGCAGCTTTACAGGGGTAGGGGAGCAGTACTTC.

The chain uses TRBV7-8 and TRBJ2-2; 7 nucleotides line up with TRBD1. The CDR3 is 15 residues long. J lost 1 base, V lost 5 bases, and 4 bases had no gene match. The germline V gene encodes CDR1 SGHVS and CDR2 FQNEAQ. The CDR3 sequence is CASSKDRMNTGELFF. CDR3 bases: TGTGCCAGCAGCAAGGACAGGATGAACACCGGGGAGCTGTTTTTT. The variable domain in full, completed from reference TRBV7-8 and TRBJ2-2, reads GAGVSQSPRYKVAKRGQDVALRCDPISGHVSLFWYQQALGQGPEFLTYFQNEAQLDKSGLPSDRFFAERPEGSVSTLKIQRTQQEDSAVYLCASSKDRMNTGELFFGEGSRLTVL.

The chain uses TRBV6-5 and TRBJ1-3; TRBD1 matches at 8 bases. Trimming took 4 bases from V and 8 from J; bases not matched to a gene: 10. The CDR3 contains 15 residues. The germline CDR1 and CDR2 sequences are MNHEY and SVGAGI. CDR3 sequence: CASSFRGLEVDTIYF. The DNA for the CDR3 is TGTGCCAGCAGTTTCAGGGGGCTTGAAGTAGACACCATATATTTT.

The V call is TRBV27, the J call TRBJ1-5, with 8 bases fitting TRBD1. This CDR3 has 15 residues. Germline assignment: CDR1 MNHEY and CDR2 SMNVEV (reference sequence). J lost 1 base, V lost 6 bases, and 5 bases had no gene match. The CDR3 nucleotides are TGTGCCAGCAGGAGCCGACAGGGGAGCAATCAGCCCCAGCATTTT. It is translated as CASRSRQGSNQPQHF.

The chain uses TRBV30 and TRBJ2-5; 7 bases match TRBD1. The length of the CDR3 is 12 residues. Trimming at V came to 5 bases and at J to 11 bases, leaving 11 bases not matched to a gene. CDR1 and CDR2 (germline): GTSNPN, SVGIG (reference sequence). Here the CDR3 reads CAWDRTGPEQYF. In DNA form, the CDR3 reads TGTGCCTGGGATAGGACAGGACCTGAGCAGTACTTC. Using reference TRBV30 and TRBJ2-5 for the parts outside the CDR3, the full variable domain is SQTIHQWPATLVQPVGSPLSLECTVEGTSNPNLYWYRQAAGRGLQLLFYSVGIGQISSEVPQNLSASRPQDRQFILSSKKLLLSDSGFYLCAWDRTGPEQYFGPGTRLLVL.

The chain combines TRBV5-8 with TRBJ2-3; TRBD1 agrees at 7 bases. The CDR3 has 15 residues. Germline CDR1 SGHTS, CDR2 YDEGEE. V was clipped by 4 bases and J by 0 bases; unmatched bases: 5. This CDR3 is CASSPGQISTDTQYF. DNA for the CDR3: TGTGCCAGCAGCCCGGGACAGATTAGCACAGATACGCAGTATTTT. The whole variable domain, filled in from reference TRBV5-8 and TRBJ2-3, reads EAGVTQSPTHLIKTRGQQATLRCSPISGHTSVYWYQQALGLGLQFLLWYDEGEERNRGNFPPRFSGRQFPNYSSELNVNALELEDSALYLCASSPGQISTDTQYFGPGTRLTVL.

The CDR3 DNA sequence: TGTGCCAGTAGTACGAAATACAGGGGGGACTTCTATGGCTACACCTTC. This sequence encodes CASSTKYRGDFYGYTF. The V and J genes are TRBV19 and TRBJ1-2; 8 bases match TRBD1. This CDR3 is 16 amino acids long. CDR1 and CDR2 (germline): LNHDA, SQIVND (reference sequence). V was pared by 4 bases and J by 4 bases, with 11 bases of the junction left unmatched.

This sequence joins TRBV10-3 and TRBJ2-1; possible D gene TRBD1, 5 bases. The V gene's germline CDR1 is ENHRY and CDR2 SYGVKD. Trimming pared 10 bases from V and 0 bases from J, leaving 13 bases between. This CDR3 has 14 residues. The CDR3 region is CATQGIGSYNEQFF. The CDR3 DNA follows: TGTGCCACCCAGGGTATCGGCTCCTACAATGAGCAGTTCTTC.

V and J are TRBV5-8 and TRBJ1-2, with 8 bases identical to TRBD1. The V gene's germline CDR1 is SGHTS and CDR2 YDEGEE. CDR3 length: 14 amino acids. V lost 1 base and J lost 6; bases outside the gene matches: 5. The CDR3: CASSLWTGLDGYTF. Written as DNA, the CDR3 is TGTGCCAGCAGCTTGTGGACAGGGTTGGATGGCTACACCTTC.

The chain is built from TRBV9 and TRBJ1-5; D remains ambiguous. The V and J ends lost 0 bases and 4 bases respectively, with 11 bases between them. CDR3 length equals 15 residues. The germline V gene has CDR1 SGDLS and CDR2 YYNGEE. The chain's CDR3 is CASSVGHSKNQPQHF. The CDR3 DNA sequence: TGTGCCAGCAGCGTAGGCCACAGCAAAAATCAGCCCCAGCATTTT.

V gene TRBV11-2 combines with J gene TRBJ1-3, with D perhaps TRBD1 (5 bases). The CDR3 consists of 13 residues. Trimming shortened V by 5 bases and J by 3 bases, and 8 bases separated the two germline ends. Germline CDR1 reads SGHAT; CDR2 reads FQNNGV. This CDR3 is CASSAGGGNTIYF. CDR3 in DNA: TGTGCCAGCAGCGCCGGGGGTGGAAACACCATATATTTT. Filled out from reference TRBV11-2 and TRBJ1-3, the complete variable domain reads EAGVAQSPRYKIIEKRQSVAFWCNPISGHATLYWYQQILGQGPKLLIQFQNNGVVDDSQLPKDRFSAERLKGVDSTLKIQPAKLEDSAVYLCASSAGGGNTIYFGEGSWLTVV.

The chain carries TRBV5-1 and TRBJ2-2; D perhaps matches TRBD1 (6 bases). CDR3 size: 16 residues. V lost 4 bases and J lost 8, with 21 bases in between. In germline, CDR1 is SGHRS, CDR2 YFSETQ. CDR3 bases: TGCGCCAGCAGCCCTCAGACAGGCGACCAAACTGGGGAGCTGTTTTTT. Translating it yields CASSPQTGDQTGELFF.

The J gene is TRBJ2-3, the V gene TRBV5-1; tentative D call: TRBD1 (7 bases). Germline CDR1 SGHRS, CDR2 YFSETQ. Trimming removed 7 bases from V and 0 bases from J, with 12 bases in between. CDR3 length: 14 residues. The CDR3 region has the DNA TGCGCCAGCGCGGGACAGATTAGCACAGATACGCAGTATTTT. Protein sequence: CASAGQISTDTQYF.

CDR3 region: CGTRMGPLETQYF. The CDR3 nucleotides are TGTGGCACCCGGATGGGGCCTCTAGAGACCCAGTACTTC. The chain combines TRBV27 with TRBJ2-5; a weak D match, TRBD1 (5 bases). This CDR3 comprises 13 residues. The germline gives CDR1 MNHEY, CDR2 SMNVEV (reference sequence).

The chain has TRBV6-1 and TRBJ2-6; D is uncertain. Trimming took 3 bases from V and 0 from J, leaving 6 bases between them. The CDR3 is 15 amino acids. Germline V gene data show CDR1 as MNHNS and CDR2 as SASEGT. CDR3 residues: CASSDYHSGANVLTF. The CDR3, as DNA: TGTGCCAGCAGTGACTACCACTCTGGGGCCAACGTCCTGACTTTC.

This clone has just a few counts. The chain combines TRBV9 with TRBJ2-3; 14 bases agree with TRBD2. The CDR3 consists of 18 residues. The germline V gene encodes CDR1 SGDLS and CDR2 YYNGEE. V shed 3 bases, J shed 7 bases, and the junction held 13 bases outside the gene matches. This CDR3 reads CASSARDLGLAGAHTQYF. In nucleotides, the CDR3 is TGTGCCAGCAGCGCCCGAGACCTGGGACTAGCGGGAGCCCATACGCAGTATTTT. The whole variable domain, filled in from reference TRBV9 and TRBJ2-3, reads DSGVTQTPKHLITATGQRVTLRCSPRSGDLSVYWYQQSLDQGLQFLIQYYNGEERAKGNILERFSAQQFPDLHSELNLSSLELGDSALYFCASSARDLGLAGAHTQYFGPGTRLTVL.

The chain joins TRBV2 to TRBJ1-1, with 7 bases fitting TRBD1. The CDR3 length is 20 residues. V was clipped by 3 bases and J by 0 bases; unmatched bases: 19. Germline V CDR1 and CDR2: SNHLY, FYNNEI. The CDR3 DNA follows: TGTGCCAGCAGTGAGACATTACCGGACAGGCAATACACTATGAACACTGAAGCTTTCTTT. It translates to CASSETLPDRQYTMNTEAFF.

This chain joins TRBV27 and TRBJ1-1, with 9 nucleotides matching TRBD1. The CDR3 runs 17 residues. Germline CDR1 and CDR2: MNHEY and SMNVEV (reference sequence). Germline trimming cut 2 bases from V and 4 bases from J; bases unmatched to any gene: 11. CDR3 DNA: TGTGCCAGCAGTTTACTTCCGGGACAGGGATCAATCACTGAAGCTTTCTTT. This sequence encodes CASSLLPGQGSITEAFF.

This clone showed up just a few times. The genes are TRBV6-1 and TRBJ2-1; a possible D gene is TRBD1 (6 bases). Germline V gene lookup returns CDR1 MNHNS and CDR2 SASEGT. The CDR3 is 15 residues long. The V end lost 2 bases, the J end lost 2 bases, and 10 bases lay between the germline ends. The CDR3 spells CASSELDSTYNEQFF. The CDR3 nucleotides read TGTGCCAGCAGTGAACTGGACAGTACCTACAATGAGCAGTTCTTC.

The genes are TRBV29-1 and TRBJ2-7, with 7 bases identical to TRBD2. Trimming at V came to 2 bases and at J to 5 bases, leaving 9 bases not matched to a gene. Germline assignment: CDR1 SQVTM and CDR2 ANQGSEA. This CDR3 comprises 14 residues. CDR3 loop: CSVESPGAGDEQYF. In nucleotides, the CDR3 is TGCAGCGTTGAAAGTCCTGGGGCGGGGGACGAGCAGTACTTC.

The chain is built from TRBV21-1 and TRBJ2-7; TRBD2, the table's D call, was not compared with the DNA. TRBV21-1 is tagged as a pseudogene. CDR3 length: 13 residues. CDR3 bases: TGTGCCACCCTAACCCGGGTGGGCTACGAGCAGTACTTC. Its translation: CATLTRVGYEQYF.

The chain links TRBV18 to TRBJ1-4; possibly TRBD1 for D (5 bases). This CDR3 has 13 residues. Trimming stripped 6 bases from V and 5 bases from J, with 10 bases between. In germline, CDR1 is KGHSH, CDR2 LQKENI. The CDR3: CASSLHRNEKLFF. The CDR3 coding sequence is TGTGCCAGCTCCTTGCACAGGAATGAAAAACTGTTTTTT.

The J gene is TRBJ2-3, the V gene TRBV27; tentative D call: TRBD2 (6 bases). The CDR3 has 17 amino acids. Trimming removed 5 bases at V and 2 bases at J, with 20 bases between. Germline values: CDR1 MNHEY, CDR2 SMNVEV (reference sequence). The CDR3, as DNA: TGTGCCAGCAGTCCCAACCCGACTAGGACGACCACAGATACGCAGTATTTT. Translated, it gives CASSPNPTRTTTDTQYF.

The CDR3 nucleotides read TGTGCCAGTAGTCTCCAACTAGCGGGGGGGCGGAATGAGCAGTTCTTC. Translation gives CASSLQLAGGRNEQFF. J is TRBJ2-1 and V is TRBV19; 13 bases align to TRBD2. Germline V gene data show CDR1 as LNHDA and CDR2 as SQIVND (reference sequence). CDR3 length: 16 residues. The J segment lost 7 bases and the V segment lost 5 bases, leaving 8 bases of the junction unmatched. The full variable domain, its missing parts supplied by reference TRBV19 and TRBJ2-1, is DGGITQSPKYLFRKEGQNVTLSCEQNLNHDAMYWYRQDPGQGLRLIYYSQIVNDFQKGDIAEGYSVSREKKESFPLTVTSAQKNPTAFYLCASSLQLAGGRNEQFFGPGTRLTVL.